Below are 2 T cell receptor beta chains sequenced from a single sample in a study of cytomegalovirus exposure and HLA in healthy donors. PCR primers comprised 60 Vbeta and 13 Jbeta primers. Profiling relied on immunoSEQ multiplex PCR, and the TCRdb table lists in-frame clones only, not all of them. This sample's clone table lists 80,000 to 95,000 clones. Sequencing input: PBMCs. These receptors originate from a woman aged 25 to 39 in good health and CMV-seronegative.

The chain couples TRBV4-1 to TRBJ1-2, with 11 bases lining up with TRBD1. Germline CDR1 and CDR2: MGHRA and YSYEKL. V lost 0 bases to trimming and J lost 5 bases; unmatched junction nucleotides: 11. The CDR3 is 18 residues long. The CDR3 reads CASSQEGGTGGPLYGYTF. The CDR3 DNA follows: TGCGCCAGCAGCCAAGAGGGGGGGACAGGGGGTCCTCTTTATGGCTACACCTTC.

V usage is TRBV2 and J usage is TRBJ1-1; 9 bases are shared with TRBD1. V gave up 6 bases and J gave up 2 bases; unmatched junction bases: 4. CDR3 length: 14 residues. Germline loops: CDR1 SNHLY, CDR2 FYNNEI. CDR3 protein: CASSPQGANTEAFF. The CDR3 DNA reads TGTGCCAGCAGCCCACAGGGGGCTAACACTGAAGCTTTCTTT.